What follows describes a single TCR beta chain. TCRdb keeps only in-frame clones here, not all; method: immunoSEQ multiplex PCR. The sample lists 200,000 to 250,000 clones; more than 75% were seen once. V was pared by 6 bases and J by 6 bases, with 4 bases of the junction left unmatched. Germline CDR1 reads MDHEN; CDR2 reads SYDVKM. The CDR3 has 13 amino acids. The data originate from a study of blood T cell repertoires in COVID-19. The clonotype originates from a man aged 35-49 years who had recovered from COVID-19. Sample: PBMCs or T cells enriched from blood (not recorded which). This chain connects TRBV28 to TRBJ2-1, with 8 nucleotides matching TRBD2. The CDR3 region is CASRTSGGNEQFF. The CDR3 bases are TGTGCCAGCAGAACTAGCGGCGGCAATGAGCAGTTCTTC.